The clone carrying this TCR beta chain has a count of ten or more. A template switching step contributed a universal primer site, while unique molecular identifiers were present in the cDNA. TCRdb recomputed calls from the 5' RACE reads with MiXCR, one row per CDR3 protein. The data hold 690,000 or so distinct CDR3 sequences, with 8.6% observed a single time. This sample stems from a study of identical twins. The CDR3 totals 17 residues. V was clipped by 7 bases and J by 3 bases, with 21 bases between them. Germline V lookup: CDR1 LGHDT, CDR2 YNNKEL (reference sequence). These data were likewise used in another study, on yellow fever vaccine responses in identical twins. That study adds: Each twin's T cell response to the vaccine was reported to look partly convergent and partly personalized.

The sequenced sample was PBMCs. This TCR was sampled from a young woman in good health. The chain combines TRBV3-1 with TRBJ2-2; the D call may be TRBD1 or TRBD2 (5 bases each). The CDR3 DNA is TGTGCCAGCACCCACTCTGGGGCAGGGCGGGACACCGGGGAGCTGTTTTTT. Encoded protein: CASTHSGAGRDTGELFF.